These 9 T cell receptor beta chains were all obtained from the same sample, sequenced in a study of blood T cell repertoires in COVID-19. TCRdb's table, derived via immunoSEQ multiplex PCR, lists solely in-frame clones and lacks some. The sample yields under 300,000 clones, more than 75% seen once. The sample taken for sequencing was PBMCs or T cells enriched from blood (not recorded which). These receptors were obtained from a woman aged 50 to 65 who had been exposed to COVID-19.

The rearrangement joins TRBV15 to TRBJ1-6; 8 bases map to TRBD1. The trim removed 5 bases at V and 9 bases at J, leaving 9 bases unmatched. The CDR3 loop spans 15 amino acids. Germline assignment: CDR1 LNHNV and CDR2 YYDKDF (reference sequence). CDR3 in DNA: TGTGCCACCAGCGTGCGGACAGGGCTAATTTCACCCCTCCACTTT. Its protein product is CATSVRTGLISPLHF.

The CDR3 DNA is TGTGCCAGTCTCCCGGGCCCTAGCGGACTTTACAATGAGCAGTTCTTC. Its protein product is CASLPGPSGLYNEQFF. The chain joins TRBV19 to TRBJ2-1; 7 nucleotides match TRBD2. Germline V lookup: CDR1 LNHDA, CDR2 SQIVND (reference sequence). CDR3 length equals 16 residues. The V gene end was trimmed by 8 bases and the J gene end by 4 bases; junction bases not matched to a gene: 14. The variable domain in full, completed from reference TRBV19 and TRBJ2-1, reads DGGITQSPKYLFRKEGQNVTLSCEQNLNHDAMYWYRQDPGQGLRLIYYSQIVNDFQKGDIAEGYSVSREKKESFPLTVTSAQKNPTAFYLCASLPGPSGLYNEQFFGPGTRLTVL.

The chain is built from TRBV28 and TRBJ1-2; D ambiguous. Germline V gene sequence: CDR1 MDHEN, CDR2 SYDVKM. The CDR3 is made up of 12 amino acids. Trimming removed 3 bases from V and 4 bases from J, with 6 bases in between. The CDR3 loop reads CASSFQSYGYTF. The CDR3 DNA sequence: TGTGCCAGCAGTTTCCAGTCCTATGGCTACACCTTC.

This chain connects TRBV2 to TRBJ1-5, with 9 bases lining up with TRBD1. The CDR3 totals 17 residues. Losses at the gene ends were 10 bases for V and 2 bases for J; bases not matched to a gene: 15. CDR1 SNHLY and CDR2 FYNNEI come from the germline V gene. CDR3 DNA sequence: TGTGCCAACTTACCGGGACAGGGAGGGTACGGCAATCAGCCCCAGCATTTT. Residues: CANLPGQGGYGNQPQHF.

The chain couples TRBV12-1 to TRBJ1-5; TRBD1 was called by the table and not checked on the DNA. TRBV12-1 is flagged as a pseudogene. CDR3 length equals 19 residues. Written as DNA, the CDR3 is TGTGCGCTAAATTCTGGCCCCGGGACAGTGTGGGATAGCAATCAGCCCCAGCATTTT. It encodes CALNSGPGTVWDSNQPQHF.

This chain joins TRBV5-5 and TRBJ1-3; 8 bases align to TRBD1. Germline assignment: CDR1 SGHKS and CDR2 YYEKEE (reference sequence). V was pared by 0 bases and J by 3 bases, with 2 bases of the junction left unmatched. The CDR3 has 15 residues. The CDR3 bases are TGTGCCAGCAGCTTGGCGACAGGGGATGGAAACACCATATATTTT. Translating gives CASSLATGDGNTIYF.

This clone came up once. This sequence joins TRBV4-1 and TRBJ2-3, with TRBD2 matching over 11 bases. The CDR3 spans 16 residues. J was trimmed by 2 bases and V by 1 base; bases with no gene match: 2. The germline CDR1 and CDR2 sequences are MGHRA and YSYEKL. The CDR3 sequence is CASSQASGGNTDTQYF. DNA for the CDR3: TGCGCCAGCAGCCAAGCTAGCGGGGGGAACACAGATACGCAGTATTTT.

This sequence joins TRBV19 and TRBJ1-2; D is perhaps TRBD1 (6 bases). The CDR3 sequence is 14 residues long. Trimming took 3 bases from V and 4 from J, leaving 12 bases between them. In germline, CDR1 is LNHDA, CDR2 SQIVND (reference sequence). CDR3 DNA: TGTGCCAGTAGTATGGCGGCAGGGGCCTATGGCTACACCTTC. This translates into CASSMAAGAYGYTF.

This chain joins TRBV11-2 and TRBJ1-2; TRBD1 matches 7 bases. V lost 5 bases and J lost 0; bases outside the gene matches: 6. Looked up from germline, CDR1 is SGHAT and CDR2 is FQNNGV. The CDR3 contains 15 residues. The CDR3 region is CASSKGDSSNYGYTF. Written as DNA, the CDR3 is TGTGCCAGCAGCAAAGGGGACAGTTCTAACTATGGCTACACCTTC.